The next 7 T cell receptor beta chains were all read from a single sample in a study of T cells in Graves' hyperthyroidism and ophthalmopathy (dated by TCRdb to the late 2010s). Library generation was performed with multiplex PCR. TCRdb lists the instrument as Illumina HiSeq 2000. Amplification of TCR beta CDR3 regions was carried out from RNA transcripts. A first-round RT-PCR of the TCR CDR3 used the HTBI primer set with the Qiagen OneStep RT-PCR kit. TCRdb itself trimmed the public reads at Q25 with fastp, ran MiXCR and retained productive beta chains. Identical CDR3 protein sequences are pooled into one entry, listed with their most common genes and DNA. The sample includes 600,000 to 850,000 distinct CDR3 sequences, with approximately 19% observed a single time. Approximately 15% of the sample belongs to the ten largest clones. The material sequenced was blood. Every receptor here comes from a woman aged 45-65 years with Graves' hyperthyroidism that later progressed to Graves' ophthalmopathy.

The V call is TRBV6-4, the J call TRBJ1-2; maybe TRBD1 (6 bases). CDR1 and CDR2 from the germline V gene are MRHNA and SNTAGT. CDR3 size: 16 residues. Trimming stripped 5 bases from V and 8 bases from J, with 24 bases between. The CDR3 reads CASSKRQDGPQGGYTF. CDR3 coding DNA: TGTGCCAGCAGTAAACGACAGGATGGACCCCAGGGGGGCTACACCTTC.

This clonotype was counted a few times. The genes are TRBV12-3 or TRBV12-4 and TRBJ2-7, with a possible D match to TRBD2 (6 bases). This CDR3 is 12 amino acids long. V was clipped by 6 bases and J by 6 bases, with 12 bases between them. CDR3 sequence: CASRTAGGEQYF. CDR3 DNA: TGTGCCAGCAGGACAGCCGGGGGCGAGCAGTACTTC.

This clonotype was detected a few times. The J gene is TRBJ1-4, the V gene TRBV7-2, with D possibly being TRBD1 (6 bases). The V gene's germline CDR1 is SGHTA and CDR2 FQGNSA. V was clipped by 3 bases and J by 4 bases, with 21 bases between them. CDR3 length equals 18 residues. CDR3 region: CASSLYGGPVRVNEKLFF. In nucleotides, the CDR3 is TGTGCCAGCAGCTTGTATGGGGGGCCGGTACGGGTTAATGAAAAACTGTTTTTT.

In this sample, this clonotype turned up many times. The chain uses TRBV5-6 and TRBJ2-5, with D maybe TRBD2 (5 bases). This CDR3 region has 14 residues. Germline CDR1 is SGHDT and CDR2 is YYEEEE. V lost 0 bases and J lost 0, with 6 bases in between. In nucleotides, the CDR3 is TGTGCCAGCAGCTTGGCGAGGGACCAAGAGACCCAGTACTTC. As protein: CASSLARDQETQYF.

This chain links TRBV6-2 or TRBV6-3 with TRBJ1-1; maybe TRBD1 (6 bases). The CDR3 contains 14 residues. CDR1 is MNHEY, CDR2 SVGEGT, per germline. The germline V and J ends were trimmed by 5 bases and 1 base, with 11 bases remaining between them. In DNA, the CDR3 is TGTGCCAGCAGTCGTTACAGGGCGAACACTGAAGCTTTCTTT. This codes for CASSRYRANTEAFF.

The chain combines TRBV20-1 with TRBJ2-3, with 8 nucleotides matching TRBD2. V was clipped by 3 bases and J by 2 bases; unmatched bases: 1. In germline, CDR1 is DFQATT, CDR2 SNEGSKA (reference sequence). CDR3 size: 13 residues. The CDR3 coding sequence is TGCAGTGCTAGCGGGGGGGACACAGATACGCAGTATTTT. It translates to CSASGGDTDTQYF.

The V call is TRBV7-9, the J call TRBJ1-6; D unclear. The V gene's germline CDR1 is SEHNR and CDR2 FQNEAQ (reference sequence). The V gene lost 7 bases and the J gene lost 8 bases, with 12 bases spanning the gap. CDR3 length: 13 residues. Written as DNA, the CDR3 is TGTGCCAGCAACTCAGTCGGCGATTCACCCCTCCACTTT. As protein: CASNSVGDSPLHF.